These 22 T cell receptor beta chains came from one sample sequenced in a study of blood T cell repertoires in COVID-19. The table came from immunoSEQ multiplex PCR; TCRdb's copy has only in-frame clones and leaves some out. The sample has a few hundred thousand clones; 85% are singletons. Sequenced input: PBMCs or T cells enriched from blood (not recorded which). The origin of the receptors is a man aged 40-55 years who had recovered from COVID-19.

This chain links TRBV5-4 with TRBJ2-3; TRBD2 agrees at 11 bases. The CDR3 contains 16 residues. CDR1 and CDR2 (germline): SGHNT, YYREEE (reference sequence). The V segment lost 1 base and the J segment 2 bases; nucleotides outside the gene matches: 3. The CDR3 protein is CASSLKLAGATDTQYF. In DNA form, the CDR3 reads TGTGCCAGCAGCTTGAAACTAGCGGGAGCCACAGATACGCAGTATTTT.

This clone was seen a few times. The chain recombines TRBV5-4 with TRBJ1-2; 8 bases agree with TRBD1. This CDR3 contains 15 residues. The junction had 8 bases not matched to a gene; V was cut back by 3 bases and J by 4 bases. Germline-derived CDR1 and CDR2 are SGHNT and YYREEE (reference sequence). The CDR3 DNA sequence: TGTGCCAGCAGCTCTCCGGGACAGGCGGTCTATGGCTACACCTTC. As protein: CASSSPGQAVYGYTF.

J is TRBJ2-6 and V is TRBV30; 9 nucleotides line up with TRBD1. Germline V gene lookup returns CDR1 GTSNPN and CDR2 SVGIG (reference sequence). V shed 4 bases and J 0 bases; nucleotides not matched to a gene: 4. The CDR3 spans 16 residues. The CDR3 coding sequence is TGTGCCTGGACGGGGACAGGGCCCTCTGGGGCCAACGTCCTGACTTTC. It codes for CAWTGTGPSGANVLTF.

This clone showed up just once. CDR3: CAKARGNYGYTF. Written as DNA, the CDR3 is TGTGCCAAAGCAAGGGGTAACTATGGCTACACCTTC. The V gene is TRBV2, the J gene TRBJ1-2; possibly TRBD1 for D (5 bases). The CDR3 contains 12 residues. The germline V and J ends were trimmed by 10 bases and 1 base, with 10 bases remaining between them. Germline V gene sequence: CDR1 SNHLY, CDR2 FYNNEI.

The CDR3, as DNA: TGTGCCAGCAGCACCGGACATTTCTCACCCCTCCACTTT. Translating gives CASSTGHFSPLHF. This chain joins TRBV14 and TRBJ1-6; TRBD1 is a possible D gene (5 bases). This CDR3 region has 13 residues. Trimming left V 5 bases short and J 10 bases short, with 12 bases between. Germline V gene lookup returns CDR1 SGHDN and CDR2 FVKESK.

This chain connects TRBV11-3 to TRBJ2-5, with 9 bases fitting TRBD2. This CDR3 is built from 16 residues. The V gene's germline CDR1 is SGHNT and CDR2 YENEEA. V shed 1 base and J 1 base; nucleotides not matched to a gene: 4. The CDR3 sequence is CASSLGQREVQETQYF. The CDR3 DNA reads as TGTGCCAGCAGCTTAGGTCAGCGGGAGGTCCAAGAGACCCAGTACTTC.

This clone has only a few counts. V and J are TRBV24-1 and TRBJ2-1; 7 nucleotides line up with TRBD2. Germline assignment: CDR1 KGHDR and CDR2 SFDVKD. This CDR3 spans 15 amino acids. Trimming removed 0 bases from V and 9 bases from J; junction bases left unmatched: 7. CDR3 sequence reads: CATSDLTSRGGEQFF. CDR3 coding DNA: TGTGCCACCAGTGATTTGACTAGCCGCGGGGGTGAGCAGTTCTTC.

This chain connects TRBV19 to TRBJ1-2; D gene ambiguous. In germline, CDR1 is LNHDA, CDR2 SQIVND (reference sequence). The V and J ends lost 8 bases and 10 bases respectively, with 23 bases between them. This CDR3 comprises 14 residues. CDR3 region: CASSLSGRSSDYTF. CDR3 coding DNA: TGTGCCAGTTCCTTGAGTGGGAGGAGCAGTGACTACACCTTC.

The gene calls are TRBV7-9 and TRBJ2-5; 7 nucleotides line up with TRBD1. This CDR3 region has 15 residues. Unmatched junction bases numbered 6, after V lost 5 bases and J lost 0 bases. Germline CDR1 and CDR2: SEHNR and FQNEAQ (reference sequence). CDR3 in DNA: TGTGCCAGCAGCACCCCGACAGGGAACCAAGAGACCCAGTACTTC. Protein: CASSTPTGNQETQYF.

V and J are TRBV2 and TRBJ2-1; D gene unclear. Per germline, CDR1 SNHLY and CDR2 FYNNEI. The V gene lost 7 bases and the J gene lost 1 base, with 8 bases spanning the gap. The CDR3 has 13 amino acids. CDR3 sequence reads: CASMKESYNEQFF. CDR3 DNA: TGTGCCAGCATGAAGGAGTCCTACAATGAGCAGTTCTTC.

This sequence joins TRBV18 and TRBJ2-7, with 9 nucleotides matching TRBD1. This CDR3 is built from 16 residues. From germline, CDR1 is KGHSH and CDR2 LQKENI. Trimming at V came to 3 bases and at J to 4 bases, leaving 10 bases not matched to a gene. The CDR3 coding sequence is TGTGCCAGCTCACCGGAGAACCCGGGACAGGGATACGAGCAGTACTTC. As protein: CASSPENPGQGYEQYF.

The CDR3: CASSWGQGMNTEAFF. CDR3 sequence (DNA): TGCGCCAGCAGCTGGGGACAGGGAATGAACACTGAAGCTTTCTTT. The chain carries TRBV5-1 and TRBJ1-1; 9 bases fit TRBD1. The CDR3 sequence is 15 residues long. Germline V CDR1 and CDR2: SGHRS, YFSETQ. The V and J ends lost 3 bases and 0 bases, in that order; junction bases with no gene match: 3.

The gene calls are TRBV19 and TRBJ2-5, with a tentative D call TRBD1 (5 bases). Germline loops: CDR1 LNHDA, CDR2 SQIVND (reference sequence). The CDR3 is 16 amino acids. V lost 1 base and J lost 0, with 12 bases in between. The CDR3 DNA is TGTGCCAGTAGTATAGCAGGGTCCGCGTACCAAGAGACCCAGTACTTC. As protein: CASSIAGSAYQETQYF.

The J gene is TRBJ2-6, the V gene TRBV4-1; D gene unclear. V lost 0 bases and J lost 4, with 10 bases in between. Germline loops: CDR1 MGHRA, CDR2 YSYEKL. CDR3 length: 16 amino acids. DNA of the CDR3: TGCGCCAGCAGCCAAGACTTTTTGGGCGGGGCCAACGTCCTGACTTTC. Protein product: CASSQDFLGGANVLTF.

This chain uses TRBV19 with TRBJ1-1, with 7 bases fitting TRBD1. This CDR3 has 14 residues. V shed 5 bases and J 2 bases; nucleotides not matched to a gene: 5. The germline V gene encodes CDR1 LNHDA and CDR2 SQIVND (reference sequence). The CDR3 DNA follows: TGTGCCAGTAGTTTTTGGACAGGCAACACTGAAGCTTTCTTT. Translation: CASSFWTGNTEAFF.

The rearrangement joins TRBV9 to TRBJ2-7; TRBD1 matches at 7 bases. The length of the CDR3 is 15 residues. J lost 3 bases, V lost 0 bases, and 6 bases had no gene match. From germline, CDR1 is SGDLS and CDR2 YYNGEE. CDR3 coding DNA: TGTGCCAGCAGCGTAGATTGGACAGGCTACTACGAGCAGTACTTC. Translation: CASSVDWTGYYEQYF.

This chain links TRBV10-3 with TRBJ2-3; TRBD2 matches 7 bases. The germline V gene encodes CDR1 ENHRY and CDR2 SYGVKD. The CDR3 consists of 13 residues. Trimming at V came to 4 bases and at J to 5 bases, leaving 3 bases not matched to a gene. The CDR3 region has the DNA TGTGCCATCAGTGGTCTAGCGGTAGATACGCAGTATTTT. Its protein product is CAISGLAVDTQYF.

This chain connects TRBV7-6 to TRBJ2-7; D may be TRBD2 (6 bases). This CDR3 is 13 amino acids long. V was cut by 4 bases and J by 7 bases, with 14 bases left in between. The germline V gene has CDR1 SGHVS and CDR2 FNYEAQ. The CDR3 coding sequence is TGTGCCAGCAGCTCCCCCGGGAGAACGGAGCAGTACTTC. This encodes CASSSPGRTEQYF.

V is TRBV7-2 and J is TRBJ1-1; TRBD1 might be the D (5 bases). Per the germline V gene, CDR1 is SGHTA and CDR2 is FQGNSA. The CDR3 covers 19 residues. Trimming shortened V by 5 bases and J by 0 bases, and 25 bases separated the two germline ends. The CDR3 reads CASSQTGIRSWLVNTEAFF. CDR3 bases: TGTGCCAGCAGCCAAACAGGCATTCGGAGTTGGCTGGTGAACACTGAAGCTTTCTTT.

A remark on this clone: A read error may produce the germline difference seen at one junction end. The chain is built from TRBV7-7 and TRBJ2-7; D uncertain. This CDR3 region has 14 residues. The V gene's germline CDR1 is SSHAT and CDR2 FNYEAQ (reference sequence). CDR3 in DNA: TGTGCTAGCAGCCGAAGTGGCGGCTTGGACGAGCAGTACTTC. Protein product: CASSRSGGLDEQYF.

The chain employs TRBV29-1 and TRBJ2-7, with D possibly being TRBD2 (6 bases). The V and J ends lost 5 bases and 6 bases respectively, with 17 bases between them. CDR1 is SQVTM, CDR2 ANQGSEA, per germline. The CDR3 has 13 residues. The CDR3 protein is CSVREPAGSEQYF. The CDR3 region has the DNA TGCAGCGTTCGGGAGCCGGCAGGCTCCGAGCAGTACTTC.

The CDR3 coding sequence is TGTGCCAGCAGTTTATCACAGAATTCGTACGAGCAGTACTTC. Translating gives CASSLSQNSYEQYF. This chain joins TRBV27 and TRBJ2-7; D is undetermined. Germline assignment: CDR1 MNHEY and CDR2 SMNVEV (reference sequence). The CDR3 has 14 amino acids. Trimming removed 0 bases at V and 4 bases at J, with 10 bases between.